These T cell receptor beta chains were read from a single sample in a study of shared clonotypes between healthy human individuals. Only in-frame clones appear in the TCRdb table, and some are missing; sequencing was by immunoSEQ multiplex PCR. The repertoire holds about 1.1 million clones, with 60% to 85% as singletons. The sequenced sample was memory CD4+ T cells from PBMCs. These receptors were collected from a man younger than 30 in good health. Some clones in this sample may be carry-over from other donors' samples. Both conserved end residues are trimmed from each CDR3. Size is omitted from some rows. Given values are once, few, many or a class for expanded clones.

V gene,clone size,CDR3 protein
TRBV28,-,ASHRDNNQPQH
TRBV21-1,-,ASSKAGARTGIFTDTQY
TRBV19,few,ASSMAGVETQY
TRBV10-3,once,AISESRTGGLYEQY
TRBV9,-,ASSAGDRGQETQY
TRBV18,-,ASSPLGDYGYT
TRBV5-1,-,ASSPQGGRNNSPLH
TRBV5-4,-,ASSSRTSGDTQY
TRBV15,-,ATSKDRLAYTEAF
TRBV18,-,ASSPLSVTGGAENIQY
TRBV28,-,ASSSPGTGLPYGYT
TRBV19,-,ASSIRDTTGGSNQPQH
TRBV28,many,ASRTTGVRYGYT
TRBV19,-,ASSIEGVLF
TRBV5-5,-,ASSLLGGWVPGELF
TRBV30,few,AWSVTDTQY
TRBV19,few,ASSTSTSGRATGELF
TRBV7-7,-,ASSLVTSGNNNEQF
TRBV5-4,-,ASSLRGGLSNTIQY
TRBV28,-,ASRSTKPSYEQY
TRBV7-2,-,ASSLSVWSQPQH
TRBV5-1,-,ASRVGMNTEAF
TRBV28,-,ASRPSGRSRGDTQY
TRBV9,-,ASSIRTSGLTGELF
TRBV9,-,ASSVVPTVNTEAF
TRBV28,-,ASSEPQGEGELF
TRBV18,once,ASSPVGTDGYEQY
TRBV5-1,few,ASRPNPGRPQH
TRBV5-1,few,ASSPTGSADTQY
TRBV4-1,-,ASSWSRRGQKARTGELF
TRBV9,-,ASSVDTGVGYGYT
TRBV5-1,-,ASSPKGGQRMLHYNEQF
TRBV5-1,few,ASSLTGGGNQPQH
TRBV4-2,-,ASSPSGARNEKLF
TRBV5-8,many,ASSWRTGSYEQY
TRBV6-1,-,ASNRGIGAF
TRBV25-1,-,ASSEQTSGRTNEQF
TRBV18,-,ASSERANTEAF
TRBV5-4,-,ASSLLPTVNTEAF
TRBV18,-,ASSPSGTSGRKQY
TRBV4-1,-,ASSQPRQGGSYEQY
TRBV5-1,-,ASCRGTATNEKLF
TRBV6-6,-,ASSYSTLAGETQY
TRBV5-6,-,ASSTSRVSTNEKLF
TRBV11-3,-,ASSLGRGTVQETQY
TRBV7-2,-,ASSSSGGQVETQY
TRBV5-1,-,ASTVVAGGTGYEQY
TRBV30,few,AWSVGRGQPQH